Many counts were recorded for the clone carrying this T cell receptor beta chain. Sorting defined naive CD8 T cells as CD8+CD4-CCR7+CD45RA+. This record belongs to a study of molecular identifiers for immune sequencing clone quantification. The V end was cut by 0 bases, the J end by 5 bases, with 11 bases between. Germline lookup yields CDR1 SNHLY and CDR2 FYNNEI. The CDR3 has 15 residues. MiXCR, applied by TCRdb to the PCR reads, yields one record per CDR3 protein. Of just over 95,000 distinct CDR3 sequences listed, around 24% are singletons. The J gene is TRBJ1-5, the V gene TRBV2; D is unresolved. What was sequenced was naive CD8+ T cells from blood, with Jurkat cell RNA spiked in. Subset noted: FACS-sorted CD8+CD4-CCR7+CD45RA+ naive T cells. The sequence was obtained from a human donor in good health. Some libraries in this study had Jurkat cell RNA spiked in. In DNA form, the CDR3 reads TGTGCCAGCAGTGAAGCGCTTCAGTACTATCAGCCCCAGCATTTT. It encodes CASSEALQYYQPQHF.